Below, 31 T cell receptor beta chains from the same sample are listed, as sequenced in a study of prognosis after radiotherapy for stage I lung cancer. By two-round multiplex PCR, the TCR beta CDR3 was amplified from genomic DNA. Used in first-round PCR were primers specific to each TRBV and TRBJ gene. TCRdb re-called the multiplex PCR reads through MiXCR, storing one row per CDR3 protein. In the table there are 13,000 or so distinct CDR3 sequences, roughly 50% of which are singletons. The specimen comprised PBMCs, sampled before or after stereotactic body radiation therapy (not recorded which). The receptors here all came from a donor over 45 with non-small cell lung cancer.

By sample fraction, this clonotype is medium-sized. This CDR3 reads CSATRQVTYEQYF. In nucleotides, the CDR3 is TGCAGTGCTACCCGACAGGTTACCTACGAGCAGTACTTC. V gene TRBV20-1 combines with J gene TRBJ2-7; D perhaps matches TRBD1 (6 bases). V lost 4 bases to trimming and J lost 2 bases, with 12 bases between them. This CDR3 is built from 13 residues. Per the germline V gene, CDR1 is DFQATT and CDR2 is SNEGSKA (reference sequence).

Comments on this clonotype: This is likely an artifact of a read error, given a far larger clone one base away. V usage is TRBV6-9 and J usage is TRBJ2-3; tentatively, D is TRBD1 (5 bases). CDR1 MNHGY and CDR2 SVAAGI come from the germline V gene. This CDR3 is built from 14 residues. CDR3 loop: CASSPGHPTYTQYF. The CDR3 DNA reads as TGTGCCAGCAGCCCTGGACACCCCACATATACGCAGTATTTT.

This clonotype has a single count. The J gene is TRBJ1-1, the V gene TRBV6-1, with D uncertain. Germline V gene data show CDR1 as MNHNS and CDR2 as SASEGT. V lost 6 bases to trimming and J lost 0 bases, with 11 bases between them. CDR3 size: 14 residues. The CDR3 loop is CASRPSGVNTEAFF. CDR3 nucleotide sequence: TGTGCCAGCAGGCCTTCAGGCGTGAACACTGAAGCTTTCTTT.

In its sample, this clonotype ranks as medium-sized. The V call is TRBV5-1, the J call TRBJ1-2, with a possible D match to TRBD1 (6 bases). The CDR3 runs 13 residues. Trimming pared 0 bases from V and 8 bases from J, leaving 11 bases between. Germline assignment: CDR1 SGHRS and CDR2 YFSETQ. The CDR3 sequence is CASSLGGGRGYTF. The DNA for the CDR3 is TGCGCCAGCAGCTTGGGAGGGGGTCGCGGCTACACCTTC.

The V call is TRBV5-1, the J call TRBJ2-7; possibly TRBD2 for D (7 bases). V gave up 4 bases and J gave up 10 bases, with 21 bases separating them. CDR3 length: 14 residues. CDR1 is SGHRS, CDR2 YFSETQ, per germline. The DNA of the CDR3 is TGCGCCAGCAGCCTAACGTGGGGGGGCTACTATCAGTACTTC. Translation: CASSLTWGGYYQYF.

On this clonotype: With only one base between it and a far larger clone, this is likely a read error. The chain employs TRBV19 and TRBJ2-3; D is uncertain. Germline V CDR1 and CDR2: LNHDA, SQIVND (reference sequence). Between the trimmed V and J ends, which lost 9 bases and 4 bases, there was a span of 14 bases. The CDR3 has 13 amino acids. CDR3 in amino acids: CASSLRVADTQYF. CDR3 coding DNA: TGTGCCAGCAGTTTACGGGTCGCAGATACGCAGTATTTT.

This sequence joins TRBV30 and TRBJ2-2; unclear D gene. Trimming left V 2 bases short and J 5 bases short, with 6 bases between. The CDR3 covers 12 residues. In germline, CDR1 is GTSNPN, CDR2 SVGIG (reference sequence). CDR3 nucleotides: TGTGCCTGGAGTTTCACGACCGGGGAGCTGTTTTTT. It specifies CAWSFTTGELFF.

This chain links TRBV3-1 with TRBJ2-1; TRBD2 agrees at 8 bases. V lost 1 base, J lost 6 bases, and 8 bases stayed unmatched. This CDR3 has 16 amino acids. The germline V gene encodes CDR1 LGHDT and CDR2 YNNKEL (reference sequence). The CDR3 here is CASSQGREAVFNEQFF. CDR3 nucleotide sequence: TGTGCCAGCAGCCAAGGGCGGGAGGCGGTTTTCAATGAGCAGTTCTTC.

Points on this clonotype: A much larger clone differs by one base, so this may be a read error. The DNA of the CDR3 is TGCAGTGCTAGAGGTTTTTTGGGCGGACAGGGAAAGAACACTGAAGCTTTCTTT. It encodes CSARGFLGGQGKNTEAFF. The J gene is TRBJ1-1, the V gene TRBV20-1; 8 nucleotides align to TRBD1. This CDR3 is 18 amino acids long. With 1 base clipped from V and 1 base from J, the junction kept 14 bases outside the gene matches. The germline CDR1 and CDR2 sequences are DFQATT and SNEGSKA (reference sequence).

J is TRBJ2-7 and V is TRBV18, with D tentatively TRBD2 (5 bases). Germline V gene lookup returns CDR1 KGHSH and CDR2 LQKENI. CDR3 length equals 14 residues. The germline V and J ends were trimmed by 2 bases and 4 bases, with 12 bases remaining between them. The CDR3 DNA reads TGTGCCAGCTCACCAGTAGGAGGTCTTTACGAGCAGTACTTC. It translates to CASSPVGGLYEQYF.

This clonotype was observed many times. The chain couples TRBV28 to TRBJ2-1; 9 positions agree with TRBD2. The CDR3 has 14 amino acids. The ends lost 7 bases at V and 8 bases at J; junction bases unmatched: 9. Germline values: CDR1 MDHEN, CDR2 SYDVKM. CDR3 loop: CASTDSGSGYEQFF. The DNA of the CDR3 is TGTGCCAGCACCGATAGCGGGAGCGGGTATGAGCAGTTCTTC.

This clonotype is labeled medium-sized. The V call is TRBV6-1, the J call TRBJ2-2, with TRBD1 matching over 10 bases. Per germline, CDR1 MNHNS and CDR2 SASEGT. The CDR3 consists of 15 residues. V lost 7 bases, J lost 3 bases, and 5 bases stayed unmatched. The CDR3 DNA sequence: TGTGCCAGCACAGGGGGGACAGGGGACACCGGGGAGCTGTTTTTT. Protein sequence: CASTGGTGDTGELFF.

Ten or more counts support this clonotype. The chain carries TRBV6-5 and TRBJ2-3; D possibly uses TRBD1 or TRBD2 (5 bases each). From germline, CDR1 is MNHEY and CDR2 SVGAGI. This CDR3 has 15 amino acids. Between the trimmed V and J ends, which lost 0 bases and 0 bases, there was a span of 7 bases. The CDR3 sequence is CASSYSRDSTDTQYF. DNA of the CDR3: TGTGCCAGCAGTTACTCCCGGGACAGCACAGATACGCAGTATTTT.

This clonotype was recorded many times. CDR3 DNA: TGTGCCATCAGTGTGAAACACAACGCGAACACCGGGGAGCTGTTTTTT. It codes for CAISVKHNANTGELFF. The V gene is TRBV10-3, the J gene TRBJ2-2, with D uncertain. The germline V and J ends were trimmed by 4 bases and 0 bases, with 12 bases remaining between them. Germline CDR1 and CDR2: ENHRY and SYGVKD. This CDR3 contains 16 residues.

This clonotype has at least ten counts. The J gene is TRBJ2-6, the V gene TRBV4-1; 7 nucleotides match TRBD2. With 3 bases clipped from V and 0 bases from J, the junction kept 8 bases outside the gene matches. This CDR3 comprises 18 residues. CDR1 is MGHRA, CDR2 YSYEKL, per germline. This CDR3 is CASSHGRTNGSGANVLTF. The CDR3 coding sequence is TGCGCCAGCAGCCACGGGAGGACAAACGGCTCTGGGGCCAACGTCCTGACTTTC.

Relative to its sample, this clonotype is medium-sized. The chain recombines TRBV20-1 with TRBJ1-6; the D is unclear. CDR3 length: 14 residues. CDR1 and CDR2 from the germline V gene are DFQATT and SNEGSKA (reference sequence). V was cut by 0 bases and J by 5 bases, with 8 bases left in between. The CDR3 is CSAREVADNSPLHF. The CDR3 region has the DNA TGCAGTGCTAGAGAGGTTGCCGATAATTCACCCCTCCACTTT.

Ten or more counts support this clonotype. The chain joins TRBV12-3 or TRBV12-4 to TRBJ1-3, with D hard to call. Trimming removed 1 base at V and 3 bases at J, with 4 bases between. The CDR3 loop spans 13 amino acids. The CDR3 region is CASSLGLGNTIYF. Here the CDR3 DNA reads TGTGCCAGCAGTTTAGGACTTGGAAACACCATATATTTT.

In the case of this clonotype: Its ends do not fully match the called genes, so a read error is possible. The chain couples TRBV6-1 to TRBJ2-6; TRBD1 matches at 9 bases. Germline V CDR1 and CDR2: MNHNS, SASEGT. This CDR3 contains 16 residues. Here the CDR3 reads CASSAVQGAGANVLTF. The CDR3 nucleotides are TGTGCCAGCAGTGCGGTACAGGGGGCTGGGGCCAACGTCCTCACTTTC.

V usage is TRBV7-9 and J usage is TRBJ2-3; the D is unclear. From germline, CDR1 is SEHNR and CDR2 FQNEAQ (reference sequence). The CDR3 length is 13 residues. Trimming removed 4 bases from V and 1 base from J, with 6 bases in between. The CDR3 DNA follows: TGTGCCAGCAGCTCTCGGGGCACAGATACGCAGTATTTT. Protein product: CASSSRGTDTQYF.

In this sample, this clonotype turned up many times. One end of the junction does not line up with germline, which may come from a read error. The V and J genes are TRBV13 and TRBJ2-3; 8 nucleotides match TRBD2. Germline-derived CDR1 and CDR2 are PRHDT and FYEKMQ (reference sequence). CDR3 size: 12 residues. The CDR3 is CASTLAGSTQYF. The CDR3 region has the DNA TGTGCCAGCACCTTAGCGGGGAGTACGCAGTATTTT.

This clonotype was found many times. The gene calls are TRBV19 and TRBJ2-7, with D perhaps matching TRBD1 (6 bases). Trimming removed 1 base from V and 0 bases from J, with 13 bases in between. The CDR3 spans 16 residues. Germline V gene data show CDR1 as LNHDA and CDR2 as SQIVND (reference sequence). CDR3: CASSIAWDTFSYEQYF. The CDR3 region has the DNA TGTGCCAGTAGTATAGCCTGGGACACCTTCTCCTACGAGCAGTACTTC.

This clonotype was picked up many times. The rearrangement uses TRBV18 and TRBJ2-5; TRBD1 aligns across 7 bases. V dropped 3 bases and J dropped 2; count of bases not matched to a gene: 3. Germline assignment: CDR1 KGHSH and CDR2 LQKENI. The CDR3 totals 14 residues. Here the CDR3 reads CASSPGTAQETQYF. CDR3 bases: TGTGCCAGCTCACCTGGGACAGCACAAGAGACCCAGTACTTC.

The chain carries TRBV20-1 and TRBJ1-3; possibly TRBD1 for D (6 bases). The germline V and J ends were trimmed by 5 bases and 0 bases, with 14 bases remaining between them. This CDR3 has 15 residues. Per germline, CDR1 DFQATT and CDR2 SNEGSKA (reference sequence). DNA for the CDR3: TGCAGTGCTCGGGGAGGGACAAACTCTGGAAACACCATATATTTT. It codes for CSARGGTNSGNTIYF.

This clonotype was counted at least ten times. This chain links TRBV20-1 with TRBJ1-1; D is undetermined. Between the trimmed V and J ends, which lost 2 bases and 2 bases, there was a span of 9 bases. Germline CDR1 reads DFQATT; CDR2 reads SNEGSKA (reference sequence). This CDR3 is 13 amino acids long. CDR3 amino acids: CSARSGTNTEAFF. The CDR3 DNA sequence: TGCAGTGCTAGATCGGGTACTAACACTGAAGCTTTCTTT.

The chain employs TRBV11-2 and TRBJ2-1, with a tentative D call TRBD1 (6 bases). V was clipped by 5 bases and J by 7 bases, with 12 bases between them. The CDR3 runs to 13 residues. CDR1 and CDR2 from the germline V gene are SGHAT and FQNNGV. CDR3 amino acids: CASSTLRGNEQFF. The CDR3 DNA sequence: TGTGCCAGCAGCACCCTCAGGGGTAATGAGCAGTTCTTC.

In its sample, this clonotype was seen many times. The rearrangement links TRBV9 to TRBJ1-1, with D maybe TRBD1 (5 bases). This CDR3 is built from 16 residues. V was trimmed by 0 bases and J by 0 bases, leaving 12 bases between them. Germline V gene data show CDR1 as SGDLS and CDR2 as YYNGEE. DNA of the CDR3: TGTGCCAGCAGCGTAGCGGGGGACCTCATGAACACTGAAGCTTTCTTT. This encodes CASSVAGDLMNTEAFF.

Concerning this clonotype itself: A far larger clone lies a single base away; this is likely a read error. This CDR3 is CASSQTVRNYGYTF. In nucleotides, the CDR3 is TGTGCCAGCAGTCAAACGGTCAGGAACTATGGCTACACCTTC. The chain is built from TRBV6-4 and TRBJ1-2; D gene unclear. The CDR3 has 14 residues. V lost 5 bases and J lost 2, with 12 bases in between. Per germline, CDR1 MRHNA and CDR2 SNTAGT.

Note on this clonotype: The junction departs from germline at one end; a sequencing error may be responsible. Here the CDR3 DNA reads TGTGCCAGTAGCTTGCGTCTAGCGGGAATGGGAGAGACCCAGTACTTC. Protein sequence: CASSLRLAGMGETQYF. The rearrangement links TRBV11-2 to TRBJ2-5; 9 nucleotides agree with TRBD2. CDR1 and CDR2 (germline): SGHAT, FQNNGV. This CDR3 is built from 16 residues. Using reference TRBV11-2 and TRBJ2-5 for the parts outside the CDR3, the full variable domain is EAGVAQSPRYKIIEKRQSVAFWCNPISGHATLYWYQQILGQGPKLLIQFQNNGVVDDSQLPKDRFSAERLKGVDSTLKIQPAKLEDSAVYLCASSLRLAGMGETQYFGPGTRLLVL.

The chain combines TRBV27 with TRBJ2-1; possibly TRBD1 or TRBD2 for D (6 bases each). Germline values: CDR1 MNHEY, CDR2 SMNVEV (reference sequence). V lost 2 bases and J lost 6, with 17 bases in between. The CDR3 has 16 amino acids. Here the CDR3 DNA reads TGTGCCAGCAGTTTAATGGGGGGCAGGGCCGGCAATGAGCAGTTCTTC. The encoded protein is CASSLMGGRAGNEQFF.

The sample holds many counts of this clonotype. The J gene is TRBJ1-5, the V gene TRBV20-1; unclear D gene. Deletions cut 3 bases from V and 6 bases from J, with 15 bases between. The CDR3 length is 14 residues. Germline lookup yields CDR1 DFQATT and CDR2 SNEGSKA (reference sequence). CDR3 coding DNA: TGCAGTGCTAGTTCGGAGTCGGGTATTCAGCCCCAGCATTTT. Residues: CSASSESGIQPQHF.

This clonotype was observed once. The CDR3 reads CATSISSLGSPLHF. The CDR3 region has the DNA TGTGCCACCAGCATATCCTCCTTGGGTTCACCCCTCCACTTT. The chain has TRBV15 and TRBJ1-6; no firm D call. CDR1 is LNHNV, CDR2 YYDKDF, per germline (reference sequence). V lost 4 bases, J lost 9 bases, and 13 bases lay in between. This CDR3 is built from 14 residues.